These 5 T cell receptor beta chains were sequenced from one sample in a study of early T cells in non-severe SARS-CoV-2 infection. One entry per CDR3 protein results from TCRdb running MiXCR on the 5' RACE reads. The table has about 77,000 distinct CDR3 sequences, 8.5% to 10% seen once; the top ten hold 4.8%. Sequenced sample: whole blood. The receptor source for this set is an adult who was a healthcare worker with PCR-confirmed SARS-CoV-2 infection or an uninfected control (not recorded which).

V gene TRBV6-2 or TRBV6-3 combines with J gene TRBJ2-7, with 7 nucleotides matching TRBD2. CDR3 length: 16 residues. In germline, CDR1 is MNHEY, CDR2 SVGEGT. After removal of 6 bases from V and 0 bases from J, the junction contained 11 bases not matched to a gene. This chain's CDR3 is CASSLTSDPISYEQYF. The CDR3 DNA reads as TGTGCCAGCAGCCTAACTAGCGACCCAATCTCCTACGAGCAGTACTTC.

The gene calls are TRBV20-1 and TRBJ1-3, with unresolved D. The CDR3 contains 15 residues. V lost 6 bases and J 2 bases, leaving 17 bases between the germline ends. The germline V gene encodes CDR1 DFQATT and CDR2 SNEGSKA (reference sequence). CDR3 protein: CSAAGPQAAGNTIYF. CDR3 DNA sequence: TGCAGTGCAGCCGGGCCCCAGGCGGCTGGAAACACCATATATTTT.

This clonotype was recorded a few times. CDR3 sequence (DNA): TGTGCCAGCAGTGCACTGGATCCAGGGACTAGCGGTCTTCAGTACTTC. It translates to CASSALDPGTSGLQYF. This chain joins TRBV25-1 and TRBJ2-4, with TRBD2 identical over 11 bases. V lost 4 bases, J lost 11 bases, and 13 bases stayed unmatched. CDR1 MGHDK and CDR2 SYGVNS come from the germline V gene. The CDR3 contains 16 residues.

The J gene is TRBJ2-6, the V gene TRBV7-3; no reliable D call. Trimming removed 2 bases from V and 3 bases from J, with 8 bases in between. The CDR3 consists of 15 residues. Germline V gene sequence: CDR1 SGHTA, CDR2 FQGTGA. CDR3 amino acids: CASSLQAYGANVLTF. The CDR3 DNA follows: TGTGCCAGCAGCTTACAGGCGTATGGGGCCAACGTCCTGACTTTC.

This chain uses TRBV27 with TRBJ1-6, with 8 bases aligning to TRBD1. Germline assignment: CDR1 MNHEY and CDR2 SMNVEV (reference sequence). The length of the CDR3 is 16 residues. Losses at the gene ends were 3 bases for V and 7 bases for J; bases not matched to a gene: 8. CDR3 loop: CASSFSTGGSNSPLHF. The CDR3 DNA follows: TGTGCCAGCAGTTTTTCTACAGGGGGATCAAATTCACCCCTCCACTTT.